The clone carrying this TCR beta chain was seen repeatedly, ten times or more. Its antigen is as yet unknown. This sample stems from a study of read filtering for tumor transcriptome and immune sequencing. Whole-study results and caveats: IR-seq and RNA-seq agreed better without single-read clonotypes.

This library used around 400 ng RNA and molecular barcoded adaptors spanning alpha/delta and beta/gamma chains. TCRdb processed the reads anew with MiXCR; each CDR3 protein has one entry. This table holds about 130,000 distinct CDR3 sequences, approximately 13% found once. The germline V gene encodes CDR1 SQVTM and CDR2 ANQGSEA. V dropped 7 bases and J dropped 2; count of bases not matched to a gene: 7. The CDR3 is made up of 13 amino acids. This TCR was sampled from a donor aged 40 or over with multiple myeloma. Sequencing was carried out using a population of CD138-negative cells sorted from bone marrow. V and J are TRBV29-1 and TRBJ1-1; 7 nucleotides agree with TRBD1. CDR3 in amino acids: CSGEGQYNTEAFF. In nucleotides, the CDR3 is TGCAGCGGGGAGGGACAGTACAACACTGAAGCTTTCTTT.